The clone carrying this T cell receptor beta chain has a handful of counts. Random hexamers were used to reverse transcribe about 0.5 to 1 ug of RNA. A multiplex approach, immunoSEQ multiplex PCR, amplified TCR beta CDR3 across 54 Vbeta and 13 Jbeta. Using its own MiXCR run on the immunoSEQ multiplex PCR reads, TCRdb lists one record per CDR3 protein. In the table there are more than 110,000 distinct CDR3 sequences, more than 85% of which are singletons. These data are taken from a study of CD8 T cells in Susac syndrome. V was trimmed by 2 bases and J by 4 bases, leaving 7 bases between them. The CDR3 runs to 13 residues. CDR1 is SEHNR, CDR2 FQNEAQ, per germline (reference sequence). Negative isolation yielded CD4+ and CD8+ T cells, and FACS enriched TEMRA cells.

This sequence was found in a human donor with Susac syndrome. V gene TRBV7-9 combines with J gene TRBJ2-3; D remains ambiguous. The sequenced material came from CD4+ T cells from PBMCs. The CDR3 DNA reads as TGTGCCAGCAGCTTACGCGGTGCAGATACGCAGTATTTT. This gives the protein CASSLRGADTQYF.